This is a list of T cell receptor beta chains from one sample in a study of blood T cell repertoires in COVID-19. Generated by immunoSEQ multiplex PCR, the TCRdb table keeps only in-frame clones and is missing some. Of about 350,000 clones in the sample, 70% to 90% were seen once. Sequences were obtained from peripheral blood. The receptors shown here come from a woman aged 55-69 years with COVID-19, enrolled during active disease. CDR3s include the opening cysteine and the closing phenylalanine or tryptophan. A D gene is named only where the DNA matches it firmly. The size entry is marked missing in some rows and otherwise reads once, few, many or a size class.

.	TRBV5-5	TRBJ2-1	.	CASSLDGLAGVEQFF	TGTGCCAGCAGCTTGGATGGGCTAGCTGGGGTAGAGCAGTTCTTC
.	TRBV27	TRBJ1-2	.	CASRGPVSWYGYTF	TGTGCCAGCAGGGGGCCAGTTTCATGGTATGGCTACACCTTC
TRBD2	TRBV7-7	TRBJ2-5	.	CASSMTSGGAETQYF	TGTGCCAGCTCCATGACTAGCGGGGGGGCCGAGACCCAGTACTTC
TRBD1	TRBV7-2	TRBJ1-4	.	CASSIGTGGFEKLFF	TGTGCCAGCAGCATTGGGACAGGGGGTTTTGAAAAACTGTTTTTT
.	TRBV6-5	TRBJ1-2	.	CASTSWGQAQYGYTF	TGTGCCAGCACCTCCTGGGGGCAGGCGCAGTATGGCTACACCTTC
.	TRBV7-3	TRBJ2-2	.	CASSYGTTNTGELFF	TGTGCCAGCAGCTATGGGACAACGAACACCGGGGAGCTGTTTTTT
.	TRBV19	TRBJ1-5	.	CASSISDQPQHF	TGTGCCAGTAGTATTAGTGATCAGCCCCAGCATTTT
TRBD1	TRBV27	TRBJ2-7	.	CASSPGQGFYEQYF	TGTGCCAGCAGTCCGGGACAGGGGTTCTACGAGCAGTACTTC
TRBD1	TRBV15	TRBJ2-7	.	CATSRQTGGSYEQYF	TGTGCCACCAGCAGACAGACAGGGGGTTCCTACGAGCAGTACTTC
TRBD1	TRBV6-2/TRBV6-3	TRBJ1-1	.	CASSYSPGQGLSEAFF	TGTGCCAGCAGTTACTCCCCCGGACAGGGGTTAAGTGAAGCTTTCTTT
.	TRBV2	TRBJ1-2	.	CASSLQGNYGYTF	TGTGCCAGCAGCTTACAGGGAAACTATGGCTACACCTTC
.	TRBV3-1/TRBV3-2	TRBJ1-5	.	CASSQDSPRGNQPQHF	TGTGCCAGCAGCCAAGATTCCCCCAGGGGAAATCAGCCCCAGCATTTT
.	TRBV9	TRBJ2-1	.	CASSAIRGAAYNEQFF	TGTGCCAGCAGTGCTATACGGGGGGCAGCCTACAATGAGCAGTTCTTC
.	TRBV5-1	TRBJ2-1	.	CASSPEWPGAARFF	TGCGCCAGCAGCCCGGAGTGGCCAGGGGCCGCCCGGTTCTTC
.	TRBV28	TRBJ2-6	once	CASGRVDSSGANVLTF	TGTGCCAGCGGTAGGGTGGACAGCTCTGGGGCCAACGTCCTGACTTTC
TRBD1	TRBV7-9	TRBJ1-4	.	CASKQGPNEKLFF	TGTGCCAGCAAACAGGGGCCTAATGAAAAACTGTTTTTT
TRBD1	TRBV5-8	TRBJ1-5	once	CASSPGTGYQPQHF	TGTGCCAGCAGCCCAGGGACAGGTTATCAGCCCCAGCATTTT
.	TRBV9	TRBJ1-1	.	CASSTRQYTEAFF	TGTGCCAGCAGCACAAGACAGTACACTGAAGCTTTCTTT
.	TRBV6-5	TRBJ2-7	.	CASSGGLKYEQYF	TGTGCCAGCAGCGGAGGACTTAAATACGAGCAGTACTTC
.	TRBV30	TRBJ2-2	.	CAWSTRPGANTGELFF	TGTGCCTGGAGTACCCGACCGGGGGCGAACACCGGGGAGCTGTTTTTT
.	TRBV20-1	TRBJ2-7	once	CSASEDEQYF	TGCAGTGCTAGCGAGGACGAGCAGTACTTC
TRBD2	TRBV30	TRBJ2-3	.	CAWSFRSSGGPLRTDTQYF	TGTGCCTGGAGTTTTCGGAGTAGCGGGGGGCCCCTCCGCACAGATACGCAGTATTTT
.	TRBV30	TRBJ2-4	.	CAWSWSWERINIQYF	TGTGCCTGGAGTTGGAGTTGGGAGCGGATAAACATTCAGTACTTC
.	TRBV11-2	TRBJ2-5	.	CASSFRARETQYF	TGTGCCAGCAGCTTCAGGGCCAGGGAGACCCAGTACTTC
.	TRBV21-1	TRBJ1-6	.	CASSKASGTYSPLHF	TGTGCCAGCAGCAAAGCGAGTGGGACTTATTCACCCCTCCACTTT
TRBD1	TRBV14	TRBJ1-1	.	CASSQDPGQGKNTEAFF	TGTGCCAGCAGCCAAGACCCGGGACAGGGGAAGAACACTGAAGCTTTCTTT
.	TRBV11-2	TRBJ1-5	.	CASSLSPRTDSNQPQHF	TGTGCCAGCAGCTTATCTCCCCGTACAGATAGCAATCAGCCCCAGCATTTT
.	TRBV11-2	TRBJ2-7	.	CASSLDQGYYEQYF	TGTGCCAGCAGCTTAGACCAGGGCTACTACGAGCAGTACTTC
TRBD1	TRBV30	TRBJ1-2	.	CAWRGQGAGNYGYTF	TGTGCCTGGAGAGGGCAGGGGGCTGGAAACTATGGCTACACCTTC
TRBD1	TRBV3-1/TRBV3-2	TRBJ2-1	.	CASSQDHRGVNEQFF	TGTGCCAGCAGCCAAGATCACAGGGGGGTCAATGAGCAGTTCTTC
.	TRBV18	TRBJ1-4	.	CASSLTGSANEKLFF	TGTGCCAGCTCACTCACAGGGTCAGCTAATGAAAAACTGTTTTTT
.	TRBV20-1	TRBJ1-2	.	CSASGDYGYTF	TGCAGTGCTTCGGGAGACTATGGCTACACCTTC
TRBD2	TRBV7-2	TRBJ2-5	once	CASSARGGGETQYF	TGTGCCAGCAGCGCGCGGGGGGGCGGAGAGACCCAGTACTTC
TRBD1	TRBV4-1	TRBJ2-5	.	CASSQEDREGETQYF	TGCGCCAGCAGCCAAGAGGACAGGGAAGGAGAGACCCAGTACTTC
.	TRBV7-2	TRBJ2-1	.	CASSLRYRRTPRDEQFF	TGTGCCAGCAGCTTAAGATATCGGCGGACACCCAGAGATGAGCAGTTCTTC
.	TRBV10-1	TRBJ1-6	.	CASSDRLYNSPLHF	TGCGCCAGCAGTGACAGGTTGTATAATTCACCCCTCCACTTT
TRBD1	TRBV4-1	TRBJ1-2	.	CASSQEQDRVGSNNYGYTF	TGCGCCAGCAGCCAAGAACAAGACAGGGTTGGGAGTAATAACTATGGCTACACCTTC
TRBD1	TRBV2	TRBJ2-6	.	CASKEDLAGGLGANVLTF	TGTGCCAGCAAAGAAGATCTGGCAGGGGGTTTGGGGGCCAACGTCCTGACTTTC
TRBD2	TRBV6-6	TRBJ2-3	once	CASSRLGGVTDTQYF	TGTGCCAGCAGCCGTCTCGGGGGGGTAACAGATACGCAGTATTTT
TRBD2	TRBV10-2	TRBJ2-5	.	CASRNGGAGETQYF	TGCGCCAGCAGAAACGGGGGGGCAGGAGAGACCCAGTACTTC
.	TRBV9	TRBJ1-1	.	CASSSDSEAFF	TGTGCCAGCAGCTCGGACTCTGAAGCTTTCTTT
.	TRBV7-2	TRBJ1-2	.	CASSRTGNANYGYTF	TGTGCCAGCAGTCGCACAGGGAACGCTAACTATGGCTACACCTTC
.	TRBV12-5	TRBJ1-2	.	CASGLVPQASYGYTF	TGTGCTAGTGGTTTGGTACCACAAGCGAGTTATGGCTACACCTTC
.	TRBV7-2	TRBJ2-7	once	CASSFPVSYEQYF	TGTGCCAGCAGCTTCCCGGTCTCCTACGAGCAGTACTTC
TRBD2	TRBV19	TRBJ2-3	.	CASSILAGGRDTQYF	TGTGCCAGTAGTATTCTAGCGGGGGGGAGGGATACGCAGTATTTT
TRBD1	TRBV13	TRBJ1-2	.	CASSSLSDRGPNYGYTF	TGTGCCAGCAGCTCCCTTTCCGACAGGGGTCCTAACTATGGCTACACCTTC
TRBD1	TRBV29-1	TRBJ2-3	.	CSGSDRGLGDTQYF	TGCAGCGGGAGCGACAGGGGGCTGGGAGATACGCAGTATTTT
.	TRBV13	TRBJ2-7	.	CASSPQNYEQYF	TGTGCCAGCAGCCCCCAGAACTACGAGCAGTACTTC